What follows describes a single T cell receptor (beta chain). Its antigen is not identified. CDR3 size: 17 residues. V gave up 0 bases and J gave up 1 base; unmatched junction bases: 8. Germline values: CDR1 SGHRS, CDR2 YFSETQ. The data derive from a study of blood T cells in healthy people across ages. Through a sample-barcoded 5' primer and a J-beta primer mix, a second PCR was run for roughly 7 to 12 cycles. Each cDNA molecule received a tag from a template-switch adaptor that had 12 random nucleotides. A single record per CDR3 protein comes from TCRdb applying MiXCR to the 5' RACE reads. The sample carries about 1.5 million distinct CDR3 sequences, approximately 40% recorded once. General study results and limits: Changes in expanded clonotypes were possibly confounded, as the CMV status of donors was unknown.

The chain uses TRBV5-1 and TRBJ1-2; 8 nucleotides align to TRBD1. The material sequenced was blood. The sequence was collected from a woman aged 18-35 years in good health. CDR3 in amino acids: CASSLGGDRRFNYGYTF. DNA of the CDR3: TGCGCCAGCAGCTTGGGCGGGGACAGGCGATTTAACTATGGCTACACCTTC.